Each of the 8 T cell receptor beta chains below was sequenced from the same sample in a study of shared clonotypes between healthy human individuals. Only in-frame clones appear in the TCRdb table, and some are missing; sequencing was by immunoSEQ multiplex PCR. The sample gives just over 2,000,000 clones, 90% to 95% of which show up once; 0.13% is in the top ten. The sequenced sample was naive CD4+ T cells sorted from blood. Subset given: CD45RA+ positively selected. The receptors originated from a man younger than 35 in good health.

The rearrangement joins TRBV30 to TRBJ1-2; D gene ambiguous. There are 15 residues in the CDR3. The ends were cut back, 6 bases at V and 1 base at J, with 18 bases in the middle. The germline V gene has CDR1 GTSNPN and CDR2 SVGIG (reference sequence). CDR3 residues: CACSTDRYFNYGYTF. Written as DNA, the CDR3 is TGTGCCTGCTCTACAGACCGGTACTTTAACTATGGCTACACCTTC. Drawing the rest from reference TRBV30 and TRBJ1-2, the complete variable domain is SQTIHQWPATLVQPVGSPLSLECTVEGTSNPNLYWYRQAAGRGLQLLFYSVGIGQISSEVPQNLSASRPQDRQFILSSKKLLLSDSGFYLCACSTDRYFNYGYTFGSGTRLTVV.

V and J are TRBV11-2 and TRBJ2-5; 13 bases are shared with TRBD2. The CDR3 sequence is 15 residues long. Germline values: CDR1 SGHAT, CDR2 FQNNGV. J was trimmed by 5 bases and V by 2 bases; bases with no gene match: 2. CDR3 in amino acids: CASSLRLAGGETQYF. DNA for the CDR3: TGTGCCAGCAGCTTAAGACTAGCGGGGGGCGAGACCCAGTACTTC.

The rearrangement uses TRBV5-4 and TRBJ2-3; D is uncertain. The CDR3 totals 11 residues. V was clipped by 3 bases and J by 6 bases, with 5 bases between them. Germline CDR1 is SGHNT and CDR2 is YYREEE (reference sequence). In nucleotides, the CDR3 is TGTGCCAGCAGCTCGAAGGATACGCAGTATTTT. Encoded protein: CASSSKDTQYF.

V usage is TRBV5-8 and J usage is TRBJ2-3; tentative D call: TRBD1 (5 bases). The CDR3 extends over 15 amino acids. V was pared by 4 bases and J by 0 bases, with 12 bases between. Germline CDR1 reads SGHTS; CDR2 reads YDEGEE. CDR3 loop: CASSPGKMSTDTQYF. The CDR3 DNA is TGTGCCAGCAGCCCAGGGAAGATGAGCACAGATACGCAGTATTTT.

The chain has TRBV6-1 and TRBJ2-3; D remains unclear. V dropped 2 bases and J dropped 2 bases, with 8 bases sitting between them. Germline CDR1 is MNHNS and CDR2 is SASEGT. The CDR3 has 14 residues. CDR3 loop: CASSEQINTDTQYF. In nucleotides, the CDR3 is TGTGCCAGCAGTGAACAGATAAACACAGATACGCAGTATTTT.

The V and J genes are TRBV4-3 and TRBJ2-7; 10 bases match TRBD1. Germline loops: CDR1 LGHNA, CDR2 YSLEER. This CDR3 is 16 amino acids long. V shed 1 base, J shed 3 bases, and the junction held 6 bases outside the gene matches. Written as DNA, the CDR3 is TGCGCCAGCAGCCAAGGCCGGGACAGGGGACACTACGAGCAGTACTTC. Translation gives CASSQGRDRGHYEQYF.

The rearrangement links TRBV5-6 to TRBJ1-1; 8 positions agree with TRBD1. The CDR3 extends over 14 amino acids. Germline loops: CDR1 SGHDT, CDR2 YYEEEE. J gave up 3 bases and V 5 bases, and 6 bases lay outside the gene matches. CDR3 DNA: TGTGCCAGCAGTTCCGGACAGGGATACACTGAAGCTTTCTTT. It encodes CASSSGQGYTEAFF.

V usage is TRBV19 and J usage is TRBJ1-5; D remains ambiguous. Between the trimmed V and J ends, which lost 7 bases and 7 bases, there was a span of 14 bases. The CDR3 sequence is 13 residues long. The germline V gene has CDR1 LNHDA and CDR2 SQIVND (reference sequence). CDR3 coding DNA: TGTGCCAGTAAAAATGAGGGTGAACAGCCCCAGCATTTT. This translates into CASKNEGEQPQHF.